These T cell receptor beta chains were read from a single sample in a study of T-cell reconstitution after alpha-beta-depleted transplantation in children. TCRdb re-analysed the PCR reads in MiXCR, keeping a single row per CDR3 protein. The sample consists of roughly 500,000 distinct CDR3 sequences, around a third of them appearing once. The input for sequencing was PBMCs from the stem cell graft donor, taken from the stem cell graft. The receptors here all came from a human donor who donated a stem cell graft to a child with aplastic anemia. CDR3s include the opening cysteine and the closing phenylalanine or tryptophan. Fields, in order: J gene, clone size, D gene, V gene, CDR3 protein, CDR3 DNA. D genes are given only for firm matches. Size tells how often a clone was seen (once, few, many) or the class of an expanded clone, and some rows leave it out.

J: TRBJ2-7; size: NA; D: TRBD2; V: TRBV7-2; CDR3: CASGHNGGGAYEQYF; DNA: TGTGCCAGCGGCCATAATGGGGGGGGAGCCTACGAGCAGTACTTC
J: TRBJ2-7; size: NA; D: NA; V: TRBV7-2; CDR3: CASSFSLDSYEQYF; DNA: TGTGCCAGCAGCTTTTCGCTAGACTCCTACGAGCAGTACTTC
J: TRBJ2-5; size: NA; D: TRBD2; V: TRBV5-1; CDR3: CASSPLAGAGQETQYF; DNA: TGCGCCAGCAGCCCGTTAGCGGGGGCAGGGCAAGAGACCCAGTACTTC
J: TRBJ2-6; size: NA; D: TRBD1; V: TRBV20-1; CDR3: CSARTGGGSYGANVLTF; DNA: TGCAGTGCTAGAACAGGGGGAGGATCGTACGGGGCCAACGTCCTGACTTTC
J: TRBJ2-3; size: NA; D: NA; V: TRBV12-3/TRBV12-4; CDR3: CASSFVEARTSTDTQYF; DNA: TGTGCCAGCAGTTTCGTGGAAGCAAGGACTAGCACAGATACGCAGTATTTT
J: TRBJ1-1; size: NA; D: NA; V: TRBV7-2; CDR3: CASSLEARGNTEAFF; DNA: TGTGCCAGCAGCTTAGAGGCCAGGGGAAACACTGAAGCTTTCTTT
J: TRBJ2-7; size: many; D: TRBD2; V: TRBV7-2; CDR3: CASSSTRLAGSYEQYF; DNA: TGTGCCAGCAGCTCGACAAGACTAGCGGGGTCCTACGAGCAGTACTTC
J: TRBJ1-3; size: NA; D: NA; V: TRBV12-3/TRBV12-4; CDR3: CASSFWLQGSGNTIYF; DNA: TGTGCCAGCAGTTTTTGGTTGCAGGGTTCTGGAAACACCATATATTTT
J: TRBJ2-7; size: NA; D: TRBD1; V: TRBV19; CDR3: CASSIGVGTGVYEQYF; DNA: TGTGCCAGTAGTATAGGGGTCGGGACAGGGGTCTACGAGCAGTACTTC
J: TRBJ2-3; size: NA; D: NA; V: TRBV7-9; CDR3: CASSVPGGTDTQYF; DNA: TGTGCCAGCAGCGTGCCCGGGGGCACAGATACGCAGTATTTT
J: TRBJ2-7; size: NA; D: NA; V: TRBV12-3/TRBV12-4; CDR3: CASSFVGISYEQYF; DNA: TGTGCCAGCAGTTTTGTGGGGATCTCCTACGAGCAGTACTTC
J: TRBJ2-1; size: NA; D: TRBD2; V: TRBV11-2; CDR3: CASSLPSGIAGNYNEQFF; DNA: TGTGCCAGCAGCTTACCCTCAGGGATAGCGGGGAACTACAATGAGCAGTTCTTC
J: TRBJ2-4; size: NA; D: NA; V: TRBV4-1; CDR3: CASSQAPKLNIQYF; DNA: TGCGCCAGCAGCCAAGCCCCAAAGCTAAACATTCAGTACTTC
J: TRBJ1-2; size: few; D: TRBD1; V: TRBV12-5; CDR3: CASGQDRNYGYTF; DNA: TGTGCTAGTGGCCAGGACAGGAACTATGGCTACACCTTC
J: TRBJ2-1; size: few; D: NA; V: TRBV15; CDR3: CATSLHKTGGAGF; DNA: TGTGCCACCAGCTTACACAAGACAGGCGGGGCTGGGTTC
J: TRBJ1-1; size: few; D: NA; V: TRBV10-3; CDR3: CATMGRDTQNTEAFF; DNA: TGTGCCACAATGGGTCGGGACACCCAGAACACTGAAGCTTTCTTT